This TCR beta chain was sequenced during a study of OX40 agonist ivuxolimab in advanced cancers. The study in broad terms: The costimulatory receptor OX40 (CD134) was targeted by ivuxolimab, a fully human IgG2 agonistic monoclonal antibody. Partial responses were achieved by three dose-escalation patients, of whom one had hepatocellular carcinoma and two had cutaneous melanoma. The paper describes the monotherapy dose-escalation part (N = 52 patients) of the phase I trial of ivuxolimab. Intravenous ivuxolimab was administered to patients every 2 weeks at six dose levels: 0.01, 0.1, 0.3, 1.5, 3 and 10 mg/kg. The dose-escalation cohort was about 83% male with a mean age of approximately 59 years, ranging from roughly 23 to 85. The point of sequencing TCRbeta in the periphery was to test whether ivuxolimab changed TCR sequence diversity and drove clonal T-cell expansion. Patients were allowed to have had prior anti-PD-1, anti-PD-L1 or anti-CTLA-4 therapy, and roughly two fifths of the dose-escalation patients had been treated with checkpoint inhibitors. Among the 50 to 55 dose-escalation patients, approximately 20 had hepatocellular carcinoma, 15 or so melanoma, 9 renal cell carcinoma and 9 head and neck cancer.

Patients with autoimmune disease history or receiving systemic immunosuppression were excluded from the trial. Peripheral blood for TCR sequencing was drawn from every dose cohort at baseline, at cycle 4 day 1 and at cycle 7 day 1. Samples were obtained from an open-label, multicenter, first-in-human phase I dose-escalation trial of ivuxolimab. Adults with locally advanced or metastatic melanoma, renal cell carcinoma, hepatocellular carcinoma or head and neck squamous cell carcinoma were enrolled in the trial. Before TCR sequencing, CD4+ T cells and CD8+ T cells from peripheral blood were sorted into separate populations. A single count supports this clone. Its antigen remains unidentified. The record has no base qualities; no much larger clone is one base away. Genomic DNA was extracted from sorted cells for sequencing of the TCRbeta CDR3 region. The immunoSEQ Assay was used for sequencing of TCRbeta CDR3 regions. The table comes from immuneACCESS by way of TCRdb, which keeps in-frame sequences with V and J called. Part of the clones is missing from these tables; in studies checked, under half for an unresolved V gene and the rest for unknown reasons. The sample table records 75,000 to 100,000 clones; 84% of these occur just once. Around 5.9% of the sample is in the top ten clones.

V has 0 bases trimmed and J has 4 bases trimmed; junction bases matching no gene number 7. The CDR3 starts with the cysteine, ends with the phenylalanine, and has 16 residues. Only CDR3 DNA remains: 48 bases, in frame from the first base. Reading the germline V gene gives CDR1 MNHNS and CDR2 SASEGT. The study at large found these results: On average, CD8+ T cells showed more expanded clones than CD4+ T cells after ivuxolimab. Which antigens the clonally expanded peripheral T cells were specific for was not determined. In the 0.1-3.0 mg/kg groups, partial responders were among the patients with the lowest normalized peripheral clonal expansion, particularly in CD8+ T cells. Low levels of normalized T-cell clonal expansion were also seen in some patients who did not respond. Clonal expansion of both CD4+ and CD8+ blood T cells was observed from baseline to week 6 at doses 0.1 to 3.0 mg/kg.

The sequence joins TRBV6-1 to TRBJ2-7, and 9 bases in between align with TRBD2. The starting material was CD4+ or CD8+ T cells sorted from blood, obtained in a trial of the OX40 agonist ivuxolimab. The origin of this receptor is an adult with an advanced solid tumor such as melanoma, head and neck, liver or kidney cancer. This receptor carries the CDR3 CASSEASGGLAYEQYF. The nucleotide sequence reads as follows: TGTGCCAGCAGTGAAGCGAGCGGGGGACTAGCATACGAGCAGTACTTC.